This T cell receptor (beta chain) was retrieved from a study of T-cell memory formation after mild COVID-19. Looking at the study overall: TCR clusters were mostly donor specific.

This clonotype was seen at least ten times. As yet, its antigen is unknown. General study results and limits: Clones that shrank (day 15 to 85) were balanced CD4/CD8, whereas later expanders leaned CD4+. Contracting clones localized mainly to CM and EM when CD4+ and mainly to EMRA when CD8+.

Constant-segment primers were used for 5'RACE, and the resulting TCR alpha and TCR beta cDNA libraries carried sample barcodes and UMIs. TCRdb re-analysed the 5' RACE reads in MiXCR, keeping a single row per CDR3 protein. The sample has 100,000 to 140,000 distinct CDR3 sequences, approximately 15% seen once. J lost 1 base, V lost 5 bases, and 6 bases had no gene match. The CDR3 spans 15 residues. From germline, CDR1 is SEHNR and CDR2 FQNEAQ (reference sequence). The chain combines TRBV7-9 with TRBJ2-5, with TRBD2 matching over 8 bases. The sequence derives from a man aged 18 to 29 who had mild COVID-19 (a few samples of this study predate the infection). Cell type and time point are not known. Material for sequencing was PBMCs or a T cell subset sorted from them (not recorded which). The chain's CDR3 is CASSHPGLGQETQYF. Written as DNA, the CDR3 is TGTGCCAGCAGCCACCCGGGACTAGGCCAAGAGACCCAGTACTTC.